This passage covers 2 T cell receptor beta chains from one sample sequenced in a study of T cells in Graves' hyperthyroidism and ophthalmopathy. TCR beta CDR3 regions were amplified from RNA transcripts. First-round RT-PCR targeting the TCR CDR3 was performed with the HTBI primer set. TCRdb reanalysed the multiplex PCR reads using MiXCR and keeps one entry per CDR3 protein. The sample carries roughly 520,000 distinct CDR3 sequences, roughly a quarter recorded once. Sequencing was carried out using blood. The receptors stem from a woman between 25 and 40 years old with Graves' ophthalmopathy.

The J gene is TRBJ1-1, the V gene TRBV28, with D maybe TRBD1 (5 bases). V lost 6 bases, J lost 4 bases, and 12 bases lay in between. Germline lookup yields CDR1 MDHEN and CDR2 SYDVKM. This CDR3 is 13 amino acids long. Written as DNA, the CDR3 is TGTGCCAGCAGCCCAGACAGCTTCACTGAAGCTTTCTTT. Translation: CASSPDSFTEAFF.

This clonotype was observed at least ten times. The rearrangement links TRBV2 to TRBJ1-2; 12 nucleotides align to TRBD1. The V segment lost 9 bases and the J segment 7 bases; nucleotides outside the gene matches: 6. Germline V lookup: CDR1 SNHLY, CDR2 FYNNEI. The CDR3 runs to 13 residues. CDR3 residues: CARGDRGRSGYTF. CDR3 sequence (DNA): TGTGCCAGAGGGGACAGGGGGCGAAGTGGCTACACCTTC.